A selection of T cell receptor beta chains follows, all from one sample in a study of blood T cells in healthy people across ages. A single record per CDR3 protein comes from TCRdb applying MiXCR to the 5' RACE reads. This sample yields about 1.6 million distinct CDR3 sequences, of which about 35% are seen a single time; approximately 10% belongs to the top ten. Source material: blood. These receptors came from a woman in her twenties or thirties in good health. CDR3s include the opening cysteine and the closing phenylalanine or tryptophan. The D gene is left open where the match is weak. Part of the rows lack a size; the others show once, few, many or a class for expanded clones.

v_call	j_call	clone_size	d_call	cdr3_aa	cdr3_nt
TRBV6-1	TRBJ2-3	few	NA	CASIRGANTDTQYF	TGTGCCAGCATTCGGGGGGCGAACACAGATACGCAGTATTTT
TRBV6-2/TRBV6-3	TRBJ2-3	NA	NA	CASSKTGEDTQYF	TGTGCCAGCAGCAAGACGGGGGAGGATACGCAGTATTTT
TRBV6-1	TRBJ2-2	NA	TRBD1	CASSEALGGGTGELFF	TGTGCCAGCAGTGAAGCGTTAGGGGGCGGGACCGGGGAGCTGTTTTTT
TRBV3-1	TRBJ2-3	NA	TRBD1	CASSQWDRSTDTQYF	TGTGCCAGCAGCCAATGGGACAGGTCGACCGATACGCAGTATTTT
TRBV5-1	TRBJ2-5	NA	TRBD2	CASREGLAGLQETQYF	TGCGCCAGCCGAGAAGGACTAGCGGGGCTTCAAGAGACCCAGTACTTC
TRBV4-1	TRBJ1-4	few	NA	CASSQAPIPGGEKLFF	TGCGCCAGCAGCCAGGCTCCCATCCCTGGGGGTGAAAAACTGTTTTTT
TRBV12-3/TRBV12-4	TRBJ2-2	few	TRBD2	CASSLGPIAGGKGELFF	TGTGCCAGCAGTTTAGGGCCGATAGCGGGAGGCAAAGGGGAGCTGTTTTTT
TRBV9	TRBJ2-1	NA	NA	CASSPLREEGDEQFF	TGTGCCAGCAGCCCCCTCCGGGAAGAAGGCGATGAGCAGTTCTTC
TRBV20-1	TRBJ1-4	few	NA	CSARAGLSRGNEKLFF	TGCAGTGCAAGAGCGGGTCTATCCCGGGGTAATGAAAAACTGTTTTTT
TRBV28	TRBJ1-1	few	NA	CASSLSEGRGTEAFF	TGTGCCAGCAGTTTGTCCGAGGGGAGGGGGACTGAAGCTTTCTTT
TRBV9	TRBJ2-5	many	NA	CASSGTRQETQYF	TGTGCCAGCAGCGGGACTCGACAAGAGACCCAGTACTTC
TRBV7-2	TRBJ2-5	NA	NA	CASSLSSSRETQYF	TGTGCCAGCAGCTTATCGAGTAGTCGAGAGACCCAGTACTTC
TRBV6-2/TRBV6-3	TRBJ2-1	few	NA	CASSYADRTYNEQFF	TGTGCCAGCAGTTACGCCGACAGGACGTACAATGAGCAGTTCTTC
TRBV6-2/TRBV6-3	TRBJ2-1	few	NA	CASIGRVSSYNEQFF	TGTGCCAGCATCGGTCGGGTGAGCTCCTACAATGAGCAGTTCTTC
TRBV20-1	TRBJ2-2	NA	TRBD2	CSAGVGGGNTGELFF	TGCAGTGCCGGGGTTGGCGGGGGGAACACCGGGGAGCTGTTTTTT
TRBV12-3/TRBV12-4	TRBJ2-7	few	NA	CASNAQPSSYNEQYF	TGTGCCAGCAACGCACAGCCGAGCTCCTACAATGAGCAGTACTTC
TRBV6-1	TRBJ1-5	NA	NA	CASSESGPGNQPQHF	TGTGCCAGCAGTGAAAGCGGACCGGGCAATCAGCCCCAGCATTTT
TRBV9	TRBJ1-2	NA	TRBD1	CASSAGQGPNYGYTF	TGTGCCAGCAGCGCCGGACAGGGTCCCAACTATGGCTACACCTTC
TRBV6-1	TRBJ1-4	NA	TRBD1	CASSERDRSRLDEKLFF	TGTGCCAGCAGTGAAAGGGACAGGTCAAGGCTTGATGAAAAACTGTTTTTT
TRBV20-1	TRBJ1-1	NA	NA	CSADSYTEAFF	TGCAGTGCTGACAGCTACACTGAAGCTTTCTTT
TRBV20-1	TRBJ2-5	NA	NA	CSATTGGPGAQYF	TGCAGTGCTACTACGGGGGGTCCAGGGGCCCAGTACTTC
TRBV7-9	TRBJ2-4	NA	TRBD2	CASRESGGQNIQYF	TGTGCCAGCCGAGAAAGCGGGGGCCAAAACATTCAGTACTTC
TRBV10-3	TRBJ2-3	NA	TRBD2	CAVQETGGLTDTQYF	TGTGCCGTCCAGGAGACGGGGGGACTCACAGATACGCAGTATTTT
TRBV3-1	TRBJ1-4	once	NA	CASRPKGQYNEKLFF	TGTGCCAGCCGCCCAAAAGGACAGTATAATGAAAAACTGTTTTTT
TRBV12-3/TRBV12-4	TRBJ2-7	NA	NA	CASSLHRGGLTYEQYF	TGTGCCAGCAGTCTGCATCGGGGAGGACTAACCTACGAGCAGTACTTC
TRBV3-1	TRBJ2-1	NA	NA	CASSQVLGGNNEQFF	TGTGCCAGCAGCCAAGTCCTAGGCGGGAACAATGAGCAGTTCTTC
TRBV7-2	TRBJ2-6	NA	NA	CTSTLRLRGAGANVLTF	TGTACCAGCACCCTTAGGCTCAGAGGGGCTGGGGCCAACGTCCTGACTTTC
TRBV7-3	TRBJ2-1	few	TRBD2	CASSTDSGGTYNEQFF	TGTGCCAGCAGCACTGACAGCGGGGGGACCTACAATGAGCAGTTCTTC
TRBV14	TRBJ2-7	few	NA	CASSPHGTGLMSYEQYF	TGTGCCAGCAGCCCACATGGGACCGGACTGATGTCCTACGAGCAGTACTTC
TRBV7-2	TRBJ2-1	many	NA	CASSFRPIYNEQFF	TGTGCCAGCAGCTTCCGGCCCATCTACAATGAGCAGTTCTTC
TRBV4-1	TRBJ1-2	NA	NA	CASSQDPQIGHGYTF	TGCGCCAGCAGCCAAGATCCACAAATAGGGCATGGCTACACCTTC
TRBV29-1	TRBJ2-2	NA	NA	CSVDTGGELFF	TGCAGCGTTGATACAGGCGGGGAGCTGTTTTTT
TRBV10-1	TRBJ2-7	NA	NA	CASSPGPTAGEQYF	TGCGCCAGCAGTCCGGGGCCTACCGCCGGGGAGCAGTACTTC
TRBV7-6	TRBJ2-5	many	TRBD2	CASSLRASGVQETQYF	TGTGCCAGCAGCTTACGAGCTAGCGGGGTCCAAGAGACCCAGTACTTC
TRBV3-1	TRBJ1-1	NA	NA	CASSQVRGRESIRGTEAFF	TGTGCCAGCAGCCAAGTACGGGGCAGGGAGTCTATTCGTGGCACTGAAGCTTTCTTT
TRBV20-1	TRBJ2-1	NA	NA	CSARMLDRGSNEQFF	TGCAGTGCTAGAATGCTTGATAGGGGGAGCAATGAGCAGTTCTTC
TRBV6-1	TRBJ1-1	many	NA	CASSEAFF	TGTGCCAGCAGTGAAGCTTTCTTT
TRBV6-5	TRBJ2-1	NA	NA	CASSFPPPNEQFF	TGTGCCAGCAGTTTTCCCCCTCCTAATGAGCAGTTCTTC
TRBV29-1	TRBJ2-7	NA	TRBD2	CSVFSGTSGSPNTYYNEQYF	TGCAGCGTTTTTTCCGGGACTAGCGGGAGTCCAAATACTTACTACAATGAGCAGTACTTC
TRBV25-1	TRBJ2-1	many	NA	CASSEGGPQFF	TGTGCCAGCAGTGAAGGCGGGCCCCAGTTCTTC
TRBV20-1	TRBJ2-5	NA	NA	CSARDRRVQTQYF	TGCAGTGCTAGAGATAGGAGGGTACAGACCCAGTACTTC
TRBV6-1	TRBJ2-7	many	NA	CASREKSPGLDEQYF	TGTGCCAGCAGGGAAAAATCCCCGGGACTCGACGAGCAGTACTTC
TRBV3-1	TRBJ2-4	NA	NA	CASSLRGILGKNIQYF	TGTGCCAGCAGCCTTAGGGGGATTTTGGGCAAAAACATTCAGTACTTC
TRBV5-1	TRBJ2-1	many	NA	CASSLGESDYNEQFF	TGCGCCAGCAGCTTGGGCGAATCGGATTACAATGAGCAGTTCTTC